This T cell receptor beta chain was captured in a study of T cells in Graves' hyperthyroidism and ophthalmopathy. Study-level results: Most clonotypes that expanded in the thyroid above 0.001 also showed up in blood. Ophthalmopathy, as predicted by the model, came a median roughly 6.3 months after the prediction.

V lost 3 bases and J 6 bases, leaving 9 bases between the germline ends. The germline V gene has CDR1 MDHEN and CDR2 SYDVKM. The CDR3 has 13 residues. Comments on this clonotype: What it binds is unknown.

Amplification of TCR beta CDR3 regions used RNA as the template. RT-PCR in the first round (using the HTBI primer set) targeted the TCR CDR3. MiXCR was run by TCRdb on the multiplex PCR reads, yielding one entry per CDR3 protein. This sample has some 270,000 distinct CDR3 sequences, with approximately 14% found just once. Sequences were obtained from blood. The chain employs TRBV28 and TRBJ2-1; D remains ambiguous. This receptor was taken from a woman in her thirties or forties with Graves' hyperthyroidism. CDR3 residues: CASSFNAVNEQFF. Here the CDR3 DNA reads TGTGCCAGCAGTTTTAATGCAGTCAATGAGCAGTTCTTC. The full variable domain, its missing parts supplied by reference TRBV28 and TRBJ2-1, is DVKVTQSSRYLVKRTGEKVFLECVQDMDHENMFWYRQDPGLGLRLIYFSYDVKMKEKGDIPEGYSVSREKKERFSLILESASTNQTSMYLCASSFNAVNEQFFGPGTRLTVL.